A single sample gave rise to the 30 T cell receptor beta chains below, sequenced in a study of a mutant IDH1 vaccine in newly diagnosed glioma. Their cognate antigens are unknown. Noted time point: week 5, during vaccination. All doses held 300 ug of mutant IDH1 20-mer peptide, with topical imiquimod. Profiled with immunoSEQ multiplex PCR; TCRdb holds only in-frame clones, not every one. The sample records fewer than 65,000 clones, approximately 82% being singletons. Sample: PBMCs, taken from a glioma patient whose treatment included an IDH1 peptide vaccine. Receptors originate from a man aged 25-45 years with glioma.

The chain joins TRBV5-1 to TRBJ1-1, with TRBD1 as a possible D gene (5 bases). CDR1 and CDR2 (germline): SGHRS, YFSETQ. Trimming pared 1 base from V and 1 base from J, leaving 14 bases between. This CDR3 has 16 residues. The chain's CDR3 is CASSLTAGGRNTEAFF. CDR3 DNA: TGCGCCAGCAGCTTGACGGCCGGGGGAAGGAACACTGAAGCTTTCTTT.

This rearrangement joins TRBV30 to TRBJ1-2; 12 nucleotides align to TRBD1. CDR1 and CDR2 (germline): GTSNPN, SVGIG (reference sequence). This CDR3 comprises 16 residues. V lost 0 bases and J lost 4; bases outside the gene matches: 6. CDR3 protein: CAWSVRGQGAIYGYTF. The CDR3, as DNA: TGTGCCTGGAGTGTACGGGGACAGGGGGCAATCTATGGCTACACCTTC.

In this sample, this clone turned up once. J is TRBJ2-3 and V is TRBV7-9, with 7 bases aligning to TRBD2. Looked up from germline, CDR1 is SEHNR and CDR2 is FQNEAQ (reference sequence). Losses at the gene ends were 5 bases for V and 4 bases for J; bases not matched to a gene: 6. The CDR3 runs to 14 residues. CDR3 loop: CASSPAGVADTQYF. The DNA for the CDR3 is TGTGCCAGCAGCCCGGCGGGGGTAGCAGATACGCAGTATTTT.

V gene TRBV30 combines with J gene TRBJ1-5; D remains ambiguous. V lost 3 bases and J lost 7, with 13 bases in between. The CDR3 sequence is 13 residues long. Per germline, CDR1 GTSNPN and CDR2 SVGIG (reference sequence). The DNA for the CDR3 is TGTGCCTGGAGCAAAGGGAATGGACAGCCCCAGCATTTT. It yields the protein CAWSKGNGQPQHF.

This clone has just one count. The chain employs TRBV5-1 and TRBJ2-5, with a weak D call TRBD1 (6 bases). V was shortened by 0 bases and J by 2 bases, with 11 bases between the two germline ends. This CDR3 is built from 15 residues. Germline V gene sequence: CDR1 SGHRS, CDR2 YFSETQ. CDR3 nucleotide sequence: TGCGCCAGCAGCTTGGTCCCAGGGGTGCAAGAGACCCAGTACTTC. This translates into CASSLVPGVQETQYF.

The V gene is TRBV15, the J gene TRBJ1-5; D is possibly TRBD1 (5 bases). V gave up 0 bases and J gave up 0 bases, with 15 bases separating them. This CDR3 has 18 amino acids. Germline V gene sequence: CDR1 LNHNV, CDR2 YYDKDF (reference sequence). The CDR3 DNA reads TGTGCCACCAGCAGAGATCGGGGCAGCCTAGTTAGCAATCAGCCCCAGCATTTT. Translating it yields CATSRDRGSLVSNQPQHF.

V is TRBV7-9 and J is TRBJ1-5; D perhaps matches TRBD1 (5 bases). The V gene lost 5 bases and the J gene lost 5 bases, with 25 bases spanning the gap. The CDR3 spans 18 residues. Per the germline V gene, CDR1 is SEHNR and CDR2 is FQNEAQ (reference sequence). The CDR3 DNA follows: TGTGCCAGCAGCCCCCTCCAGGGAGACTTGAGGGTTCATCAGCCCCAGCATTTT. Its translation: CASSPLQGDLRVHQPQHF.

The rearrangement joins TRBV29-1 to TRBJ2-7; D unclear. The germline CDR1 and CDR2 sequences are SQVTM and ANQGSEA. This CDR3 region has 14 residues. Trimming removed 7 bases at V and 6 bases at J, with 22 bases between. The CDR3 nucleotides are TGCAGCGCGGTATTTTCGGCAAACCAACCCGAGCAGTACTTC. It encodes CSAVFSANQPEQYF.

The J gene is TRBJ2-2, the V gene TRBV5-1; 8 bases map to TRBD1. With V trimmed by 4 bases and J by 5 bases, 7 bases remained unmatched. Germline assignment: CDR1 SGHRS and CDR2 YFSETQ. The CDR3 consists of 15 residues. The chain's CDR3 is CASSPRTGMTGELFF. DNA for the CDR3: TGCGCCAGCAGCCCAAGGACAGGGATGACCGGGGAGCTGTTTTTT.

This chain uses TRBV7-9 with TRBJ2-3; 9 bases align to TRBD1. This CDR3 is 14 amino acids long. The ends lost 5 bases at V and 4 bases at J; junction bases unmatched: 4. CDR1 is SEHNR, CDR2 FQNEAQ, per germline (reference sequence). CDR3 nucleotide sequence: TGTGCCAGCAGCCACAGGGGGCTGGCAGATACGCAGTATTTT. Translated, it gives CASSHRGLADTQYF. The full variable domain, rest sourced from reference TRBV7-9 and TRBJ2-3, is DTGVSQNPRHKITKRGQNVTFRCDPISEHNRLYWYRQTLGQGPEFLTYFQNEAQLEKSRLLSDRFSAERPKGSFSTLEIQRTEQGDSAMYLCASSHRGLADTQYFGPGTRLTVL.

On this clone: Other DNA variants within this sample encode the same CDR3. This chain uses TRBV6-5 with TRBJ1-1; D gene unclear. The CDR3 has 15 residues. V was pared by 0 bases and J by 1 base, with 9 bases between. The germline V gene has CDR1 MNHEY and CDR2 SVGAGI. The CDR3 here is CASSYSGVANTEAFF. CDR3 DNA sequence: TGTGCCAGCAGTTACTCGGGCGTGGCGAACACTGAAGCTTTCTTT.

CDR3 loop: CASSLALPFRGRTYEQYF. The CDR3, as DNA: TGTGCCAGCAGCTTAGCGCTCCCTTTTAGGGGGCGCACCTACGAGCAGTACTTC. J is TRBJ2-7 and V is TRBV11-2; 7 bases align to TRBD1. The CDR3 length is 18 residues. The germline CDR1 and CDR2 sequences are SGHAT and FQNNGV. J lost 2 bases, V lost 1 base, and 14 bases had no gene match.

V usage is TRBV5-1 and J usage is TRBJ1-4, with D uncertain. Germline lookup yields CDR1 SGHRS and CDR2 YFSETQ. The CDR3 length is 14 residues. Between the trimmed V and J ends, which lost 4 bases and 8 bases, there was a span of 15 bases. CDR3 protein: CASSPDTSSEKLFF. The CDR3, as DNA: TGCGCCAGCAGCCCAGACACATCCTCAGAAAAACTGTTTTTT. Variable domain in full (rest from reference TRBV5-1 and TRBJ1-4): KAGVTQTPRYLIKTRGQQVTLSCSPISGHRSVSWYQQTPGQGLQFLFEYFSETQRNKGNFPGRFSGRQFSNSRSEMNVSTLELGDSALYLCASSPDTSSEKLFFGSGTQLSVL.

The rearrangement links TRBV19 to TRBJ2-7; 7 bases line up with TRBD1. Germline assignment: CDR1 LNHDA and CDR2 SQIVND (reference sequence). The CDR3 extends over 14 amino acids. V dropped 4 bases and J dropped 1; count of bases not matched to a gene: 4. The CDR3 bases are TGTGCCAGTAGTACGGGACAGCGGTCCTACGAGCAGTACTTC. Its protein product is CASSTGQRSYEQYF.

This chain connects TRBV10-2 to TRBJ2-1, with TRBD2 matching 10 bases. V was pared by 3 bases and J by 3 bases, with 8 bases of the junction left unmatched. Germline V gene data show CDR1 as WSHSY and CDR2 as SAAADI. The CDR3 length is 17 residues. The CDR3 region is CASSDHPIAGGYNEQFF. The CDR3 nucleotides read TGCGCCAGCAGTGACCACCCCATAGCGGGGGGCTACAATGAGCAGTTCTTC.

This clone was picked up a small number of times. This chain uses TRBV2 with TRBJ2-7, with 7 bases lining up with TRBD2. Germline lookup yields CDR1 SNHLY and CDR2 FYNNEI. The CDR3 spans 14 residues. V dropped 7 bases and J dropped 3; count of bases not matched to a gene: 9. In nucleotides, the CDR3 is TGTGCCAGCACCGATGGGCGGGGGATCTACGAGCAGTACTTC. Translated, it gives CASTDGRGIYEQYF.

This chain joins TRBV19 and TRBJ1-5; 9 bases agree with TRBD1. The CDR3 is 16 amino acids. Germline V gene sequence: CDR1 LNHDA, CDR2 SQIVND (reference sequence). V was pared by 5 bases and J by 3 bases, with 8 bases of the junction left unmatched. The CDR3 sequence: CASSDRTGGPNQPQHF. DNA for the CDR3: TGTGCCAGTAGTGACCGTACAGGGGGCCCCAATCAGCCCCAGCATTTT.

The chain is built from TRBV6-5 and TRBJ1-2; D might be TRBD1 (6 bases). Germline-derived CDR1 and CDR2 are MNHEY and SVGAGI. CDR3 length: 14 residues. Trimming pared 2 bases from V and 4 bases from J, leaving 11 bases between. CDR3 DNA: TGTGCCAGCAGTTACCCAGGGGAAGGCTATGGCTACACCTTC. The encoded protein is CASSYPGEGYGYTF.

The chain recombines TRBV4-1 with TRBJ1-2; no reliable D call. The CDR3 runs 18 residues. With 0 bases removed from V and 8 bases from J, the gap between germline ends came to 25 bases. The germline CDR1 and CDR2 sequences are MGHRA and YSYEKL. The chain's CDR3 is CASSQEGAGRTPVKGYTF. The CDR3 DNA reads TGCGCCAGCAGCCAAGAAGGAGCTGGCAGGACGCCAGTCAAGGGCTACACCTTC.

The rearrangement uses TRBV19 and TRBJ2-5; D remains unclear. The germline V gene has CDR1 LNHDA and CDR2 SQIVND (reference sequence). The V gene lost 3 bases and the J gene lost 4 bases, with 15 bases spanning the gap. This CDR3 contains 15 residues. CDR3 nucleotide sequence: TGTGCCAGTAGTATTGGGCAGAACCTGGGAGAGACCCAGTACTTC. Residues: CASSIGQNLGETQYF.

Written as DNA, the CDR3 is TGTGCCAGCAGCGCCACCGGGACAGAAGATGAAAAACTGTTTTTT. Its protein product is CASSATGTEDEKLFF. The rearrangement uses TRBV5-8 and TRBJ1-4; 7 bases map to TRBD1. Trimming removed 4 bases from V and 6 bases from J; junction bases left unmatched: 9. Germline V gene sequence: CDR1 SGHTS, CDR2 YDEGEE. CDR3 length: 15 amino acids.

The J gene is TRBJ2-7, the V gene TRBV6-6; the D gene is possibly TRBD1 (6 bases). V lost 3 bases and J lost 3, with 12 bases in between. In germline, CDR1 is MNHNY, CDR2 SVGAGI (reference sequence). The CDR3 totals 14 residues. The CDR3 loop reads CASSYGQGHYEQYF. The CDR3 nucleotides are TGTGCCAGCAGTTATGGGCAGGGGCACTACGAGCAGTACTTC.

The chain recombines TRBV7-9 with TRBJ2-7; D remains unclear. Trimming stripped 1 base from V and 1 base from J, with 14 bases between. This CDR3 is 16 amino acids long. The germline gives CDR1 SEHNR, CDR2 FQNEAQ (reference sequence). CDR3 amino acids: CASSLVWVGSSYEQYF. The CDR3 nucleotides are TGTGCCAGCAGCTTAGTGTGGGTAGGCAGTTCCTACGAGCAGTACTTC.

The chain is built from TRBV30 and TRBJ1-2; D gene uncertain. Between the trimmed V and J ends, which lost 0 bases and 8 bases, there was a span of 13 bases. CDR1 and CDR2 (germline): GTSNPN, SVGIG (reference sequence). This CDR3 has 13 residues. CDR3 DNA: TGTGCCTGGAGTGTACAGCTCCAGCGGGGCTACACCTTC. Protein: CAWSVQLQRGYTF. Supplemented by reference TRBV30 and TRBJ1-2, the full variable domain reads SQTIHQWPATLVQPVGSPLSLECTVEGTSNPNLYWYRQAAGRGLQLLFYSVGIGQISSEVPQNLSASRPQDRQFILSSKKLLLSDSGFYLCAWSVQLQRGYTFGSGTRLTVV.

The chain is built from TRBV19 and TRBJ1-1; 10 positions match TRBD1. The ends lost 5 bases at V and 5 bases at J; junction bases unmatched: 5. The V gene's germline CDR1 is LNHDA and CDR2 SQIVND (reference sequence). The CDR3 is made up of 14 amino acids. DNA for the CDR3: TGTGCCAGTAGTCTTGACAGGGGGCGGACTGAAGCTTTCTTT. It codes for CASSLDRGRTEAFF.

This clone was counted a few times. V is TRBV18 and J is TRBJ1-4, with D unresolved. This CDR3 is built from 14 residues. V shed 4 bases and J shed 5 bases, with 11 bases lying between them. Germline V gene lookup returns CDR1 KGHSH and CDR2 LQKENI. The CDR3 bases are TGTGCCAGCTCACGGGAACTCATAAATGAAAAACTGTTTTTT. Translated: CASSRELINEKLFF.

The rearrangement uses TRBV7-5 and TRBJ2-7; TRBD1, the D gene given by the table, was not confirmed from the DNA. TRBV7-5 is classified as a pseudogene. There are 17 residues in the CDR3. CDR3 bases: TGTGTCAGAAGCTCCCAACGACAGCCCCTCGTCGACTACGAGCAGTACTTC. Its translation is CVRSSQRQPLVDYEQYF.

The count of this clone is one. The V and J genes are TRBV4-1 and TRBJ1-5; 10 bases agree with TRBD1. CDR3 length equals 19 residues. The J segment lost 0 bases and the V segment lost 3 bases, leaving 11 bases of the junction unmatched. Germline V gene sequence: CDR1 MGHRA, CDR2 YSYEKL. In nucleotides, the CDR3 is TGCGCCAGCAGCCAGGGACAGGGGAAGGGGGGGCATAGCAATCAGCCCCAGCATTTT. Its protein product is CASSQGQGKGGHSNQPQHF.

Only a few counts were recorded for this clone. The junction does not match germline at one end; this may be a read error. J is TRBJ1-1 and V is TRBV30; 7 bases are a match to TRBD1. The CDR3 runs 12 residues. CDR1 and CDR2 (germline): GTSNPN, SVGIG (reference sequence). CDR3 coding DNA: TGTGCCGGGAGACAGGGAGCCACTGAAGCTTTCTTT. Translated, it gives CAGRQGATEAFF.

The J gene is TRBJ2-7, the V gene TRBV7-9; 8 positions match TRBD1. The ends lost 4 bases at V and 3 bases at J; junction bases unmatched: 8. The CDR3 covers 15 residues. CDR1 is SEHNR and CDR2 is FQNEAQ in the germline V gene (reference sequence). The CDR3 here is CASSSDRGRFYEQYF. The CDR3 DNA reads TGTGCCAGCAGCTCCGACAGGGGACGGTTCTACGAGCAGTACTTC.